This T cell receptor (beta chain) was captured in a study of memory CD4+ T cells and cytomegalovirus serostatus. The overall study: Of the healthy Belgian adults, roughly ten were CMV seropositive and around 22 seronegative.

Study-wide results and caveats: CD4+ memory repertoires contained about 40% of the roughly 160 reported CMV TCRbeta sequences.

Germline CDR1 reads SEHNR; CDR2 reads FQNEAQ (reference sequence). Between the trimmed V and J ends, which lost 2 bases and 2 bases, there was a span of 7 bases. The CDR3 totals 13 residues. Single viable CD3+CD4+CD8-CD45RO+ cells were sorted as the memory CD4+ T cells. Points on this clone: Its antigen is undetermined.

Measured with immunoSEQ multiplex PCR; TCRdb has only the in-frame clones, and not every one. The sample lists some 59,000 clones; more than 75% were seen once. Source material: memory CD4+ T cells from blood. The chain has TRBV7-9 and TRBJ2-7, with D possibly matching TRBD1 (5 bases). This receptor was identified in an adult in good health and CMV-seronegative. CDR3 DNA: TGTGCCAGCAGCTTAACAGGTACCTACGAGCAGTACTTC. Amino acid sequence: CASSLTGTYEQYF.